These 20 T cell receptor beta chains share one sample of origin, sequenced in a study of T cell repertoires in cytomegalovirus infection. MiXCR, applied by TCRdb to the reads, yields one record per CDR3 protein. The repertoire holds under 300,000 distinct CDR3 sequences, with around 20% as singletons. Their antigen targets remain unknown. The material was cultured PBMCs, obtained from culture after CMV antigen stimulation. The receptors come from a human donor in good health (CMV status not recorded). Some clones in this sample may be carry-over from other donors' samples.

In the case of this clonotype: A much larger clone differs by one base, so this may be a read error. The chain joins TRBV12-3 or TRBV12-4 to TRBJ2-2, with TRBD2 as a possible D gene (5 bases). There are 15 residues in the CDR3. V was clipped by 4 bases and J by 4 bases, with 13 bases between them. CDR3 DNA: TGTGCCAGCAGTTCCCCCCGGGGTCCCACCGGGGAGCTGTTTTTT. As protein: CASSSPRGPTGELFF.

This clonotype came up many times. The chain is built from TRBV11-1 and TRBJ2-7, with 7 nucleotides matching TRBD2. V gave up 6 bases and J gave up 6 bases; unmatched junction bases: 17. Germline CDR1 and CDR2: SGHAT and FQDESV (reference sequence). CDR3 length equals 16 residues. Here the CDR3 reads CASSRNRDYRVFEQYF. In DNA form, the CDR3 reads TGTGCCAGCAGTCGAAACCGGGACTACCGTGTTTTCGAGCAGTACTTC.

There are a few counts of this clonotype. V gene TRBV25-1 combines with J gene TRBJ1-3, with unresolved D. Per the germline V gene, CDR1 is MGHDK and CDR2 is SYGVNS. This CDR3 contains 15 residues. V was trimmed by 1 base and J by 0 bases, leaving 7 bases between them. As DNA, the CDR3 is TGTGCCAGCAGTGAATGGGCAGACTCTGGAAACACCATATATTTT. Its protein product is CASSEWADSGNTIYF.

The V call is TRBV7-9, the J call TRBJ2-5, with D possibly TRBD2 on 6 matching bases. This CDR3 contains 17 residues. V lost 5 bases, J lost 0 bases, and 19 bases lay in between. Per germline, CDR1 SEHNR and CDR2 FQNEAQ (reference sequence). CDR3 region: CASSEVGLARYQETQYF. The CDR3 coding sequence is TGTGCCAGCAGCGAGGTGGGGCTAGCGCGGTACCAAGAGACCCAGTACTTC.

The chain couples TRBV30 to TRBJ1-2, with D perhaps TRBD1 (5 bases). The CDR3 sequence is 13 residues long. The V end lost 1 base, the J end lost 2 bases, and 8 bases lay between the germline ends. Germline-derived CDR1 and CDR2 are GTSNPN and SVGIG (reference sequence). CDR3 region: CAWSAGTNYGYTF. The CDR3 region has the DNA TGTGCCTGGAGTGCCGGGACCAACTATGGCTACACCTTC. The whole variable domain, remainder taken from reference TRBV30 and TRBJ1-2, is SQTIHQWPATLVQPVGSPLSLECTVEGTSNPNLYWYRQAAGRGLQLLFYSVGIGQISSEVPQNLSASRPQDRQFILSSKKLLLSDSGFYLCAWSAGTNYGYTFGSGTRLTVV.

The chain links TRBV20-1 to TRBJ2-3; TRBD2 matches 12 bases. The CDR3 extends over 15 amino acids. V dropped 6 bases and J dropped 2; count of bases not matched to a gene: 6. Germline CDR1 is DFQATT and CDR2 is SNEGSKA (reference sequence). Here the CDR3 reads CSATGLAGFTDTQYF. For the CDR3, the DNA is TGCAGTGCCACTGGACTAGCGGGATTCACAGATACGCAGTATTTT.

This chain connects TRBV28 to TRBJ2-3; D gene uncertain. The ends were cut back, 1 base at V and 5 bases at J, with 16 bases in the middle. This CDR3 contains 16 residues. Looked up from germline, CDR1 is MDHEN and CDR2 is SYDVKM. CDR3 protein: CASSLFETLMRDTQYF. Written as DNA, the CDR3 is TGTGCCAGCAGTTTATTCGAGACACTTATGAGAGATACGCAGTATTTT.

This clonotype was found many times. The chain is built from TRBV12-3 or TRBV12-4 and TRBJ2-7; D ambiguous. CDR3 length equals 12 residues. Trimming pared 3 bases from V and 5 bases from J, leaving 8 bases between. CDR3 bases: TGTGCCAGCAGTTTGGGTCTAAACGAGCAGTACGTC. Encoded protein: CASSLGLNEQYV.

This clonotype was seen only a few times. V is TRBV7-3 and J is TRBJ2-7; TRBD1 matches 9 bases. With V trimmed by 5 bases and J by 2 bases, 4 bases remained unmatched. Germline loops: CDR1 SGHTA, CDR2 FQGTGA. The CDR3 has 14 residues. The CDR3 DNA follows: TGTGCCAGCAGCCAAAACAGGGGGCCCTACGAGCAGTACTTC. It specifies CASSQNRGPYEQYF.

This chain uses TRBV24-1 with TRBJ1-2; 8 positions match TRBD1. The germline V gene has CDR1 KGHDR and CDR2 SFDVKD. After removal of 3 bases from V and 4 bases from J, the junction contained 3 bases not matched to a gene. The CDR3 covers 14 residues. CDR3 nucleotide sequence: TGTGCCACCAGTGATCCCGGGACAGGCTATGGCTACACCTTC. Translated, it gives CATSDPGTGYGYTF.

The chain is built from TRBV12-3 or TRBV12-4 and TRBJ2-3; 10 nucleotides align to TRBD2. With V trimmed by 5 bases and J by 2 bases, 4 bases remained unmatched. This CDR3 region has 15 residues. The CDR3 here is CASSPGTSVTDTQYF. In DNA, the CDR3 is TGTGCCAGCAGTCCCGGGACTAGCGTCACAGATACGCAGTATTTT.

This clonotype was seen more than once but under ten times. The CDR3 protein is CASRLQGPATGELFF. The CDR3 DNA reads as TGTGCCAGCAGATTACAGGGGCCCGCCACCGGGGAGCTGTTTTTT. This chain connects TRBV2 to TRBJ2-2; 7 bases match TRBD1. Germline-derived CDR1 and CDR2 are SNHLY and FYNNEI. The CDR3 consists of 15 residues. The ends lost 6 bases at V and 4 bases at J; junction bases unmatched: 8.

There are many counts of this clonotype. The rearrangement joins TRBV7-2 to TRBJ2-1; the D gene is possibly TRBD2 (5 bases). The germline gives CDR1 SGHTA, CDR2 FQGNSA. This CDR3 region has 14 residues. V dropped 6 bases and J dropped 2 bases, with 11 bases sitting between them. The CDR3 loop reads CASSIPGTYNEQFF. DNA for the CDR3: TGTGCCAGCAGTATACCGGGGACCTACAATGAGCAGTTCTTC.

There are a few counts of this clonotype. The chain links TRBV28 to TRBJ2-5, with 7 nucleotides matching TRBD1. The CDR3 totals 14 residues. Germline V gene data show CDR1 as MDHEN and CDR2 as SYDVKM. The J segment lost 1 base and the V segment lost 5 bases, leaving 4 bases of the junction unmatched. The CDR3 loop reads CASSPGQFQETQYF. The CDR3 DNA follows: TGTGCCAGCAGTCCGGGACAGTTCCAAGAGACCCAGTACTTC.

Written as DNA, the CDR3 is TGTGCCAGCAGCTTAAAAGGGGCCCAAGAGACCCAGTACTTC. Residues: CASSLKGAQETQYF. The V gene is TRBV7-2, the J gene TRBJ2-5; weak D call: TRBD1 (5 bases). This CDR3 region has 14 residues. Trimming cost V 2 bases and J 1 base, with 8 bases left between them. Germline assignment: CDR1 SGHTA and CDR2 FQGNSA.

This clonotype has a handful of counts. This sequence joins TRBV6-2 or TRBV6-3 and TRBJ2-7; D may match TRBD1 or TRBD2 (5 bases each). Between the trimmed V and J ends, which lost 6 bases and 0 bases, there was a span of 15 bases. This CDR3 is 15 amino acids long. The V gene's germline CDR1 is MNHEY and CDR2 SVGEGT. CDR3 sequence: CASSSGTLSSYEQYF. CDR3 bases: TGTGCCAGCAGCTCCGGGACCCTAAGCTCCTACGAGCAGTACTTC.

This clonotype was observed many times. This sequence joins TRBV7-8 and TRBJ2-3, with D hard to call. The CDR3 runs 15 residues. CDR1 is SGHVS, CDR2 FQNEAQ, per germline. V lost 5 bases and J 0 bases, leaving 12 bases between the germline ends. The CDR3 loop reads CASSLLRGSTDTQYF. Written as DNA, the CDR3 is TGTGCCAGCAGCCTACTTAGAGGAAGCACAGATACGCAGTATTTT.

This clonotype was seen at least ten times. V gene TRBV7-2 combines with J gene TRBJ2-3; 7 bases match TRBD1. CDR1 is SGHTA and CDR2 is FQGNSA in the germline V gene. The CDR3 loop spans 15 amino acids. V was clipped by 5 bases and J by 2 bases; unmatched bases: 7. CDR3 amino acids: CASSLEGQPTDTQYF. The CDR3 DNA is TGTGCCAGCAGCCTCGAGGGACAGCCCACAGATACGCAGTATTTT.

This clonotype was seen more than once but under ten times. Sequence at one end of the junction differs from germline and may be a read error. V is TRBV19 and J is TRBJ1-1, with a possible D match to TRBD1 (5 bases). Germline loops: CDR1 LNHDA, CDR2 SQIVND (reference sequence). The CDR3 spans 14 residues. CDR3 in DNA: TGTGCCAGTAGTGTAGACAGATTGAACACTGAAGCTTTCTTT. It translates to CASSVDRLNTEAFF.

This clonotype has only a few counts. The genes are TRBV18 and TRBJ2-3; either TRBD1 or TRBD2 may fit D (5 bases each). The V gene's germline CDR1 is KGHSH and CDR2 LQKENI. CDR3 length: 15 residues. Trimming stripped 4 bases from V and 1 base from J, with 12 bases between. The CDR3 is CASSRGAVGTDTQYF. The DNA of the CDR3 is TGTGCCAGCTCACGAGGGGCCGTCGGCACAGATACGCAGTATTTT. The full variable domain, with the rest looked up from reference TRBV18 and TRBJ2-3, is NAGVMQNPRHLVRRRGQEARLRCSPMKGHSHVYWYRQLPEEGLKFMVYLQKENIIDESGMPKERFSAEFPKEGPSILRIQQVVRGDSAAYFCASSRGAVGTDTQYFGPGTRLTVL.